A selection of T cell receptor beta chains follows, all from one sample in a study of T cells in Graves' hyperthyroidism and ophthalmopathy. TCRdb analysed the multiplex PCR reads with MiXCR anew, one entry per CDR3 protein. The data show over 250,000 distinct CDR3 sequences, less than 30% seen once. Material: blood. Receptor source: a man aged 40-49 years with Graves' hyperthyroidism that later progressed to Graves' ophthalmopathy. The CDR3 runs from the conserved cysteine through the conserved F or W. The D gene is left open where the match is weak. Some rows have no size entry. The others give once, few or many, or a class for an expanded clone.

V,size,D,J,CDR3,DNA
TRBV5-1,.,.,TRBJ1-5,CASSLGPTGGNQPQHF,TGCGCCAGCAGCCTGGGACCCACGGGGGGCAATCAGCCCCAGCATTTT
TRBV20-1,.,TRBD2,TRBJ2-2,CSARGLAGESGELFF,TGCAGTGCTAGAGGGCTAGCGGGAGAAAGCGGGGAGCTGTTTTTT
TRBV14,many,.,TRBJ1-1,CASSQGGVHTEAFF,TGTGCCAGCAGCCAAGGTGGTGTCCACACTGAAGCTTTCTTT
TRBV19,many,TRBD2,TRBJ2-7,CASSIGTSGSYEQYF,TGTGCCAGTAGTATAGGGACTAGCGGGAGTTACGAGCAGTACTTC
TRBV29-1,many,.,TRBJ2-5,CSVEDPGNGQETQYF,TGCAGCGTTGAAGATCCGGGCAACGGACAAGAGACCCAGTACTTC
TRBV14,many,.,TRBJ2-2,CASSQGGGGTGELFF,TGTGCCAGCAGCCAAGGGGGCGGTGGCACCGGGGAGCTGTTTTTT
TRBV7-9,many,.,TRBJ2-5,CATDWPGETQYF,TGTGCCACTGACTGGCCCGGGGAGACCCAGTACTTC
TRBV6-1,many,TRBD2,TRBJ2-4,CASSDKRTSGRHIQYF,TGTGCCAGCAGTGACAAACGGACTAGCGGGAGACACATTCAGTACTTC
TRBV11-3,many,.,TRBJ1-5,CASSSYVDRDNQPQHF,TGTGCCAGCAGCTCCTACGTGGACCGAGATAATCAGCCCCAGCATTTT
TRBV6-1,.,.,TRBJ2-7,CASSTDSVRTYEQYF,TGTGCCAGCAGTACGGACTCCGTAAGGACCTACGAGCAGTACTTC
TRBV6-1,many,.,TRBJ1-2,CASSEFPPQGSLGYGYTF,TGTGCCAGCAGTGAATTCCCCCCCCAGGGGAGTTTGGGCTATGGCTACACCTTC
TRBV19,many,.,TRBJ1-1,CASSINDLMNTEAFF,TGTGCCAGTAGTATTAACGACTTAATGAACACTGAAGCTTTCTTT
TRBV7-6,many,.,TRBJ2-5,CASSLVGPLQETQYF,TGTGCCAGCAGCTTAGTTGGGCCACTCCAAGAGACCCAGTACTTC
TRBV20-1,.,.,TRBJ2-7,CSARDLDSYEQYF,TGCAGTGCTAGAGATTTAGACTCCTACGAGCAGTACTTC
TRBV7-9,many,TRBD1,TRBJ2-4,CASSPQGAGAKNIQYF,TGTGCCAGCAGCCCTCAGGGGGCTGGAGCCAAAAACATTCAGTACTTC
TRBV6-1,many,TRBD1,TRBJ2-7,CASSIRTGNEQYF,TGTGCCAGCAGTATCAGGACAGGGAACGAGCAGTACTTC
TRBV7-9,many,TRBD1,TRBJ2-7,CASSQTGQGATEQYF,TGTGCCAGCAGTCAGACGGGACAGGGGGCGACCGAGCAGTACTTC
TRBV2,many,.,TRBJ1-3,CASRDLSKGSGNTIYF,TGTGCCAGCAGGGATTTAAGCAAGGGATCCGGAAACACCATATATTTT
TRBV29-1,many,TRBD1,TRBJ1-1,CSVWGQGSTEAFF,TGCAGCGTTTGGGGACAGGGGAGCACTGAAGCTTTCTTT
TRBV9,many,.,TRBJ2-7,CASSPRPFPPTSYEQYF,TGTGCCAGCAGCCCCCGACCGTTCCCCCCTACTTCCTACGAGCAGTACTTC
TRBV6-5,.,TRBD1,TRBJ1-1,CASSYGARTGPLF,TGTGCCAGCAGTTACGGGGCGAGGACAGGACCCCTATTT
TRBV28,.,.,TRBJ1-2,CASSTTWIYGYTF,TGTGCCAGCAGTACCACCTGGATCTATGGCTACACCTTC
TRBV7-9,many,.,TRBJ2-7,CASSLVWDNSYEQYF,TGTGCCAGCAGCTTAGTGTGGGACAACTCCTACGAGCAGTACTTC
TRBV10-2,.,.,TRBJ2-4,CASSEFSSGGRDIQYF,TGCGCCAGCAGTGAATTTAGTAGCGGAGGACGGGACATTCAGTACTTC
TRBV6-2/TRBV6-3,many,.,TRBJ1-6,CASSGLKGSSPLHF,TGTGCCAGCAGTGGCCTAAAGGGGAGTTCACCCCTCCACTTT
TRBV6-1,.,.,TRBJ2-5,CASRPGDFQETQYF,TGTGCCAGCAGACCCGGGGATTTCCAAGAGACCCAGTACTTC
TRBV20-1,many,TRBD1,TRBJ2-5,CSAREGQGAQETQYF,TGCAGTGCTAGAGAGGGACAGGGGGCCCAAGAGACCCAGTACTTC
TRBV27,many,.,TRBJ2-5,CASSLLPYETQYF,TGTGCCAGCAGCTTACTCCCTTACGAGACCCAGTACTTC
TRBV27,many,.,TRBJ1-5,CASSLRQVDQPQHF,TGTGCCAGCAGTCTACGACAGGTGGATCAGCCCCAGCATTTT
TRBV19,many,.,TRBJ1-1,CASSMAGSNVAVVAFF,TGTGCCAGTAGTATGGCAGGGTCCAATGTGGCTGTCGTAGCTTTCTTT
TRBV15,many,.,TRBJ1-1,CATSRDQLLRNTEAFF,TGTGCCACCAGCAGAGACCAGTTATTGAGGAACACTGAAGCTTTCTTT
TRBV5-1,many,.,TRBJ2-7,CASSLVRGKAAEQYF,TGCGCCAGCAGCTTGGTTCGGGGAAAGGCAGCAGAGCAGTACTTC
TRBV3-1,few,.,TRBJ2-2,CASSQASVSGELFF,TGTGCCAGCAGCCAAGCGTCTGTGTCCGGGGAGCTGTTTTTT
TRBV6-1,many,.,TRBJ2-7,CASSDRYEQYF,TGTGCCAGCAGTGACCGCTACGAGCAGTACTTC
TRBV6-1,many,TRBD1,TRBJ1-1,CASSEMGTGNTEAFF,TGTGCCAGCAGTGAAATGGGGACAGGAAACACTGAAGCTTTCTTT
TRBV29-1,many,TRBD1,TRBJ1-3,CSAGQGEVGNTIYF,TGCAGCGCAGGACAGGGAGAGGTCGGAAACACCATATATTTT
TRBV7-2,many,.,TRBJ1-1,CASSYNINTEAFF,TGTGCCAGCAGCTACAATATTAACACTGAAGCTTTCTTT
TRBV2,many,TRBD2,TRBJ2-7,CASRTGTSDHEQYF,TGTGCCAGCAGGACCGGGACTAGCGATCACGAGCAGTACTTC
TRBV20-1,many,.,TRBJ1-6,CSARSAGENSPLHF,TGCAGTGCTAGAAGTGCCGGGGAAAATTCACCCCTCCACTTT
TRBV11-2,many,TRBD2,TRBJ2-5,CASSFNHGTSGSWKETQYF,TGTGCCAGCAGCTTCAACCACGGGACTAGCGGGAGCTGGAAAGAGACCCAGTACTTC
TRBV5-5,many,.,TRBJ1-1,CASSLFGRNTEAFF,TGTGCCAGCAGCTTATTCGGCAGGAACACTGAAGCTTTCTTT
TRBV30,few,.,TRBJ2-7,CAWRPGAAYEQYF,TGTGCCTGGAGGCCGGGGGCGGCCTACGAGCAGTACTTC
TRBV12-3/TRBV12-4,many,.,TRBJ2-2,CASSYGGGNTGELFF,TGTGCCAGCAGTTACGGGGGAGGAAACACCGGGGAGCTGTTTTTT